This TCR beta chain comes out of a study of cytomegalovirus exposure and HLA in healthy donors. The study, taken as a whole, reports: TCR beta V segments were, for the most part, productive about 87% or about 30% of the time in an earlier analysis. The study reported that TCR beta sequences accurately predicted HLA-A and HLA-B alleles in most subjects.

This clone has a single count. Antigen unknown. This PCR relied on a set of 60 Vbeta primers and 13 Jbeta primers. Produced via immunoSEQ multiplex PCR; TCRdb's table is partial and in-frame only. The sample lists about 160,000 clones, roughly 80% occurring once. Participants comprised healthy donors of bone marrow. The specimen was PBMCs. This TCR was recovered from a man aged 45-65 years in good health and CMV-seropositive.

As DNA, the CDR3 is TGTGCCAGCTCGGGACAGTATAATTCACCCCTCCACTTT. As protein: CASSGQYNSPLHF. The V and J genes are TRBV25-1 and TRBJ1-6; 7 bases are shared with TRBD1. In germline, CDR1 is MGHDK, CDR2 SYGVNS. Trimming at V came to 8 bases and at J to 4 bases, leaving 2 bases not matched to a gene. CDR3 size: 13 residues. Full variable domain (missing parts from reference TRBV25-1 and TRBJ1-6): EADIYQTPRYLVIGTGKKITLECSQTMGHDKMYWYQQDPGMELHLIHYSYGVNSTEKGDLSSESTVSRIRTEHFPLTLESARPSHTSQYLCASSGQYNSPLHFGNGTRLTVT.